These T cell receptor beta chains were read from a single sample in a study of blood T cell repertoires in COVID-19. Using immunoSEQ multiplex PCR, the repertoire was profiled, and TCRdb retains in-frame clones only, with some absent. The profile shows 150,000 to 200,000 clones, about 85% of them singletons. Sequenced input: peripheral blood. The receptors derive from a man in his 60s with active or convalescent COVID-19. The CDR3 runs from the conserved cysteine through the conserved F or W. A D gene is named only where the DNA matches it firmly. Some rows have no size entry. The others give once, few or many, or a class for an expanded clone.

size,V,D,J,DNA,CDR3
NA,TRBV12-5,TRBD2,TRBJ2-1,TGTGCTAGTGGTTTGGTCCCGGACGGGGGGTTAGATCATGAGCAGTTCTTC,CASGLVPDGGLDHEQFF
NA,TRBV18,TRBD1,TRBJ1-2,TGTGCCAGCTCGCGGGGACAGGGTGACTATGGCTACACCTTC,CASSRGQGDYGYTF
NA,TRBV7-3,NA,TRBJ2-6,TGTGCCAGCAGTTTAACCTCAGGATCTGGGGCCAACGTCCTGACTTTC,CASSLTSGSGANVLTF
NA,TRBV6-6,NA,TRBJ1-1,TGTGCCAGCAGTTACGTAGGGGGAAACACTGAAGCTTTCTTT,CASSYVGGNTEAFF
NA,TRBV9,TRBD1,TRBJ1-6,TGTGCCAGCAGCGTAGAGGACAGGTATAATTCACCCCTCCACTTT,CASSVEDRYNSPLHF
once,TRBV14,TRBD1,TRBJ1-3,TGTGCCAGCAGCCCCCCCGGGACAGGGAAATGGACCATATATTTT,CASSPPGTGKWTIYF
NA,TRBV5-1,NA,TRBJ2-5,TGCGCCAGCAGCTTGGACGGACAGCCTCAAGAGACCCAGTACTTC,CASSLDGQPQETQYF
NA,TRBV6-5,NA,TRBJ1-4,TGTGCCAGCAGTAGCAGGACAGAATCTAATGAAAAACTGTTTTTT,CASSSRTESNEKLFF
NA,TRBV4-1,TRBD2,TRBJ2-5,TGCGCCAGCAGCCAACAATCTAGCGGGGGGGCCCAAGAGACCCAGTACTTC,CASSQQSSGGAQETQYF
NA,TRBV5-1,TRBD1,TRBJ2-3,TGCGCCAGCAGCTTAGGACAGGGACCAGATACGCAGTATTTT,CASSLGQGPDTQYF
few,TRBV10-3,NA,TRBJ1-1,TGTGCCATCACCCGACAAACGAACACTGAAGCTTTCTTT,CAITRQTNTEAFF
NA,TRBV9,TRBD1,TRBJ1-2,TGTGCCAGCAGCGTAGAAGGGACAGGGTTGCATGGCTACACCTTC,CASSVEGTGLHGYTF
NA,TRBV25-1,TRBD1,TRBJ1-1,TGTGCCAGCAGTCGGGGCAGGGGGATGAACACTGAAGCTTTCTTT,CASSRGRGMNTEAFF